The 25 T cell receptor beta chains reported below all come from one sample, sequenced in a study of PD-L1 blockade in urothelial cancer. Profiling relied on immunoSEQ multiplex PCR, and the TCRdb table lists in-frame clones only, not all of them. Here the sample spans some 60,000 clones, roughly 86% being singletons. Sequencing was performed on PBMCs, taken around atezolizumab (anti-PD-L1) treatment. Source of these receptors: a man aged 45-65 years with urothelial cancer.

The chain has TRBV11-1 and TRBJ1-1; 7 nucleotides agree with TRBD1. V lost 1 base to trimming and J lost 6 bases; unmatched junction nucleotides: 11. CDR3 size: 16 residues. Germline CDR1 is SGHAT and CDR2 is FQDESV (reference sequence). The CDR3 DNA follows: TGTGCCAGCAGCTTAGTACAGGGGCCGGGCGGCGCTGAAGCTTTCTTT. Amino acid sequence: CASSLVQGPGGAEAFF.

This clone was found once. V is TRBV18 and J is TRBJ1-6, with D perhaps matching TRBD1 (5 bases). Trimming removed 3 bases from V and 6 bases from J, with 9 bases in between. The CDR3 is made up of 14 amino acids. Germline CDR1 and CDR2: KGHSH and LQKENI. The CDR3, as DNA: TGTGCCAGCTCACCTGACAGTCTTAATTCACCCCTCCACTTT. Translated: CASSPDSLNSPLHF.

V usage is TRBV10-2 and J usage is TRBJ1-1; D possibly corresponds to TRBD1 (5 bases). V lost 5 bases, J lost 4 bases, and 14 bases lay in between. Germline V lookup: CDR1 WSHSY, CDR2 SAAADI. CDR3 length: 14 amino acids. CDR3 amino acids: CASSSQGQSTEAFF. The CDR3 nucleotides are TGCGCCAGCAGTTCTCAGGGCCAGAGCACTGAAGCTTTCTTT.

This clone appeared a single time. The chain recombines TRBV9 with TRBJ1-2; TRBD1 matches at 12 bases. The CDR3 has 16 amino acids. Germline V lookup: CDR1 SGDLS, CDR2 YYNGEE. J gave up 7 bases and V 0 bases, and 7 bases lay outside the gene matches. The CDR3 DNA reads TGTGCCAGCAGCGTAGGGGGGACAGGGGGCGTCGGTGGCTACACCTTC. Its protein is CASSVGGTGGVGGYTF. The variable domain in full, with the rest retrieved from reference TRBV9 and TRBJ1-2, is DSGVTQTPKHLITATGQRVTLRCSPRSGDLSVYWYQQSLDQGLQFLIQYYNGEERAKGNILERFSAQQFPDLHSELNLSSLELGDSALYFCASSVGGTGGVGGYTFGSGTRLTVV.

This clone has just one count. This chain uses TRBV5-8 with TRBJ2-3; 11 bases fit TRBD2. CDR1 and CDR2 (germline): SGHTS, YDEGEE. The CDR3 sequence is 19 residues long. Trimming took 0 bases from V and 4 from J; bases not matched to a gene: 13. CDR3 nucleotides: TGTGCCAGCAGCTTGGCCTTAACTAGCGGGAGTACGTTGCCAGATACGCAGTATTTT. Its translation: CASSLALTSGSTLPDTQYF.

The chain couples TRBV9 to TRBJ2-7, with D unclear. Trimming cost V 2 bases and J 4 bases, with 13 bases left between them. CDR3 size: 14 residues. Germline V gene data show CDR1 as SGDLS and CDR2 as YYNGEE. The CDR3 coding sequence is TGTGCCAGCAGCGTCAGGCCGGATAAGTACGAGCAGTACTTC. Translating it yields CASSVRPDKYEQYF.

This chain joins TRBV19 and TRBJ2-1; 9 nucleotides align to TRBD2. This CDR3 has 15 amino acids. J gave up 8 bases and V 6 bases, and 11 bases lay outside the gene matches. CDR1 LNHDA and CDR2 SQIVND come from the germline V gene (reference sequence). The CDR3 protein is CASSPRGRAVHEQFF. The CDR3 nucleotides are TGTGCCAGTAGCCCCCGCGGGAGGGCCGTACATGAGCAGTTCTTC. The complete variable domain, with remaining parts taken from reference TRBV19 and TRBJ2-1, reads DGGITQSPKYLFRKEGQNVTLSCEQNLNHDAMYWYRQDPGQGLRLIYYSQIVNDFQKGDIAEGYSVSREKKESFPLTVTSAQKNPTAFYLCASSPRGRAVHEQFFGPGTRLTVL.

The chain recombines TRBV7-9 with TRBJ1-6; the match to TRBD1 covers 7 bases. V lost 1 base and J lost 10; bases outside the gene matches: 7. Germline lookup yields CDR1 SEHNR and CDR2 FQNEAQ (reference sequence). The CDR3 extends over 15 amino acids. CDR3 protein: CASSLGTGSNSPLHF. The CDR3 bases are TGTGCCAGCAGCTTAGGGACAGGATCGAACTCACCCCTCCACTTT. The variable domain in full, with the rest retrieved from reference TRBV7-9 and TRBJ1-6, is DTGVSQNPRHKITKRGQNVTFRCDPISEHNRLYWYRQTLGQGPEFLTYFQNEAQLEKSRLLSDRFSAERPKGSFSTLEIQRTEQGDSAMYLCASSLGTGSNSPLHFGNGTRLTVT.

The chain is built from TRBV28 and TRBJ1-1, with 10 positions matching TRBD1. Germline trimming cut 5 bases from V and 9 bases from J; bases unmatched to any gene: 6. The CDR3 totals 13 residues. From germline, CDR1 is MDHEN and CDR2 SYDVKM. The CDR3, as DNA: TGTGCCAGCAGTGGCCGGGACAGGGGTAAAGCTTTCTTT. It is translated as CASSGRDRGKAFF.

V and J are TRBV6-1 and TRBJ1-5, with D possibly TRBD1 on 5 matching bases. The V end was cut by 2 bases, the J end by 2 bases, with 10 bases between. In germline, CDR1 is MNHNS, CDR2 SASEGT. This CDR3 comprises 15 residues. The CDR3 loop is CASSERTLGNQPQHF. The CDR3 bases are TGTGCCAGCAGTGAAAGGACATTGGGCAATCAGCCCCAGCATTTT.

The chain uses TRBV28 and TRBJ2-7; TRBD1 agrees at 7 bases. Trimming removed 5 bases from V and 4 bases from J; junction bases left unmatched: 11. In germline, CDR1 is MDHEN, CDR2 SYDVKM. This CDR3 is built from 15 residues. In nucleotides, the CDR3 is TGTGCCAGCAGTCAAAGGGGGCGCCCAGGGTACGAGCAGTACTTC. The encoded protein is CASSQRGRPGYEQYF.

The genes are TRBV4-1 and TRBJ2-2; the D gene is possibly TRBD1 (5 bases). Trimming took 0 bases from V and 1 from J, leaving 6 bases between them. Germline V gene data show CDR1 as MGHRA and CDR2 as YSYEKL. This CDR3 region has 15 residues. The CDR3 coding sequence is TGCGCCAGCAGCCAAGAGGGGCGGAACACCGGGGAGCTGTTTTTT. Protein sequence: CASSQEGRNTGELFF.

The chain recombines TRBV15 with TRBJ1-1, with D perhaps TRBD1 (5 bases). V lost 0 bases, J lost 4 bases, and 9 bases lay in between. The CDR3 sequence is 14 residues long. Germline V lookup: CDR1 LNHNV, CDR2 YYDKDF (reference sequence). The CDR3 nucleotides read TGTGCCACCAGCAGAGATCAGGGCCTCACTGAAGCTTTCTTT. It is translated as CATSRDQGLTEAFF.

V usage is TRBV21-1 and J usage is TRBJ1-1. TRBV21-1 is deemed a pseudogene. This CDR3 is built from 15 residues. CDR3 residues: CASSKVNESNTEAFF. The CDR3 DNA reads as TGTGCCAGCAGCAAAGTGAACGAGTCGAACACTGAAGCTTTCTTT.

The chain employs TRBV6-1 and TRBJ2-1, with 10 positions matching TRBD2. Germline loops: CDR1 MNHNS, CDR2 SASEGT. The trim removed 2 bases at V and 9 bases at J, leaving 4 bases unmatched. This CDR3 is 14 amino acids long. As DNA, the CDR3 is TGTGCCAGCAGTGAATCTAGCGGGAGATCTGAGCAGTTCTTC. It specifies CASSESSGRSEQFF.

This clone showed up just a few times. V usage is TRBV7-6 and J usage is TRBJ2-7; 12 bases line up with TRBD2. V was clipped by 5 bases and J by 5 bases; unmatched bases: 7. The CDR3 consists of 15 residues. CDR1 is SGHVS and CDR2 is FNYEAQ in the germline V gene. The CDR3 is CASSTGLAGRDEQYF. CDR3 in DNA: TGTGCCAGCAGCACCGGACTAGCGGGACGGGACGAGCAGTACTTC.

This clone has only one observation. This chain uses TRBV28 with TRBJ1-3; TRBD1 might be the D (5 bases). Trimming pared 6 bases from V and 2 bases from J, leaving 14 bases between. Germline-derived CDR1 and CDR2 are MDHEN and SYDVKM. The CDR3 has 15 residues. The CDR3: CASSSQGIAGNTIYF. The DNA for the CDR3 is TGTGCCAGCAGCTCTCAGGGAATCGCTGGAAACACCATATATTTT. The full variable domain, with the rest looked up from reference TRBV28 and TRBJ1-3, is DVKVTQSSRYLVKRTGEKVFLECVQDMDHENMFWYRQDPGLGLRLIYFSYDVKMKEKGDIPEGYSVSREKKERFSLILESASTNQTSMYLCASSSQGIAGNTIYFGEGSWLTVV.

This clone was seen a single time. V usage is TRBV6-1 and J usage is TRBJ1-2; 7 bases align to TRBD1. Germline CDR1 and CDR2: MNHNS and SASEGT. V shed 2 bases and J 1 base; nucleotides not matched to a gene: 4. The CDR3 contains 15 residues. The CDR3 loop is CASSERWDSNYGYTF. The CDR3 coding sequence is TGTGCCAGCAGTGAAAGATGGGACAGTAACTATGGCTACACCTTC.

The chain links TRBV11-2 to TRBJ2-1, with 11 bases matching TRBD2. The CDR3 is 16 amino acids. Germline V gives CDR1 SGHAT, CDR2 FQNNGV. V shed 2 bases, J shed 12 bases, and the junction held 12 bases outside the gene matches. The CDR3 coding sequence is TGTGCCAGCAGCTTACTCGTAGCGGGAGGGCCTTGGGTGCAGTTCTTC. Translation gives CASSLLVAGGPWVQFF.

The chain is built from TRBV19 and TRBJ1-4; D may be TRBD1 (6 bases). V lost 1 base and J lost 9, with 6 bases in between. Germline V gene sequence: CDR1 LNHDA, CDR2 SQIVND (reference sequence). The CDR3 spans 12 residues. CDR3 loop: CASSIGGQKLFF. The CDR3 DNA reads as TGTGCCAGTAGTATAGGGGGGCAAAAACTGTTTTTT.

The chain joins TRBV7-3 to TRBJ2-5; TRBD2 matches at 7 bases. This CDR3 is 13 amino acids long. The V segment lost 5 bases and the J segment 5 bases; nucleotides outside the gene matches: 5. Germline loops: CDR1 SGHTA, CDR2 FQGTGA. The CDR3: CASSLAAAETQYF. The CDR3, as DNA: TGTGCCAGCAGCCTAGCGGCGGCGGAGACCCAGTACTTC.

The V call is TRBV5-1, the J call TRBJ2-7; D might be TRBD2 (5 bases). The CDR3 totals 14 residues. Germline V lookup: CDR1 SGHRS, CDR2 YFSETQ. V lost 7 bases and J 0 bases, leaving 14 bases between the germline ends. The CDR3 is CASRPGSHSYEQYF. CDR3 coding DNA: TGCGCCAGCCGCCCGGGGTCCCACTCCTACGAGCAGTACTTC.

This clone occurred a few times. The chain combines TRBV7-9 with TRBJ2-1; the match to TRBD2 covers 10 bases. From germline, CDR1 is SEHNR and CDR2 FQNEAQ (reference sequence). The CDR3 covers 15 residues. V lost 1 base and J lost 6; bases outside the gene matches: 3. CDR3 region: CASSLGLAGLNEQFF. CDR3 in DNA: TGTGCCAGCAGCTTAGGACTAGCGGGTCTCAATGAGCAGTTCTTC.

V and J are TRBV5-1 and TRBJ2-3, with no clear D. Between the trimmed V and J ends, which lost 3 bases and 10 bases, there was a span of 18 bases. The germline V gene encodes CDR1 SGHRS and CDR2 YFSETQ. This CDR3 region has 14 residues. The CDR3, as DNA: TGCGCCAGCAGCTCCTCCCTGACACCAGTAGCGCAGTATTTT. Translated: CASSSSLTPVAQYF.

The chain carries TRBV13 and TRBJ2-5; TRBD2 might be the D (5 bases). CDR1 is PRHDT, CDR2 FYEKMQ, per germline (reference sequence). The ends were cut back, 3 bases at V and 5 bases at J, with 13 bases in the middle. The CDR3 length is 14 residues. The DNA of the CDR3 is TGTGCCAGCAGCTTTACGGGAACGATGGAGACCCAGTACTTC. It specifies CASSFTGTMETQYF.